This record covers a single T cell receptor (beta chain). This record belongs to a study of neurological immune-mediated disorders. The making of cDNA relied on 5'RACE with 10-nucleotide random UMIs. TCRdb reprocessed the 5' RACE reads via MiXCR and lists one record per CDR3 protein. The table shows about 66,000 distinct CDR3 sequences, with 4.5% occurring only once. Where libraries were unsorted, they were derived from 2 million PBMCs stored at -80 degrees C. Germline V gene lookup returns CDR1 SGHRS and CDR2 YFSETQ. V dropped 5 bases and J dropped 4; count of bases not matched to a gene: 9. The CDR3 spans 15 residues.

This receptor was taken from a man aged 30 to 39 with multiple sclerosis. The specimen was PBMCs. The chain recombines TRBV5-1 with TRBJ2-1, with 7 positions matching TRBD1. Here the CDR3 DNA reads TGCGCCAGCAGTCGAGACAGGGTGGGGTACAATGAGCAGTTCTTC. Protein product: CASSRDRVGYNEQFF.